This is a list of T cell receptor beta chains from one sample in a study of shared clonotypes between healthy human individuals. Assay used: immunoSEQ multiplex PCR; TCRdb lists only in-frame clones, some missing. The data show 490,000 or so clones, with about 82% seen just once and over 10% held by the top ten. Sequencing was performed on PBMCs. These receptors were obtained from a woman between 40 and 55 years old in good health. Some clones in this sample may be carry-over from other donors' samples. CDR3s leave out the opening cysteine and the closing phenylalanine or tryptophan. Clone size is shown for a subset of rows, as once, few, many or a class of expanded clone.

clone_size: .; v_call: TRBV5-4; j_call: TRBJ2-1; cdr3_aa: ASSLSVAGYNEQF
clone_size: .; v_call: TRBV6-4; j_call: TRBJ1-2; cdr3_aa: APRAYGYT
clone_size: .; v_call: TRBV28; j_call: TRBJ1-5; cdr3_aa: ASRGGGEGNQPQH
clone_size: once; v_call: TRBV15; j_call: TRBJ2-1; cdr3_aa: ATSRAGGGNNEQF
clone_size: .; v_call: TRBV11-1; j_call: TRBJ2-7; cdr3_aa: ASSLRYPTYEQY
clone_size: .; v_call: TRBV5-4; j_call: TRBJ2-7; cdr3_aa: ASSLKVAGEFEQY
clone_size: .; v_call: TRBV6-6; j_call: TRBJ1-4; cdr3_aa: ASSSRQGSEKLF
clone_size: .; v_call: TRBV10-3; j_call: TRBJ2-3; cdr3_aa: AITREGRADTQY
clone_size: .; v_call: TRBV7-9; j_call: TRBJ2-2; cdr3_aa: ASSPSGDGELF
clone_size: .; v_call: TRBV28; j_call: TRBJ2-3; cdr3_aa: ASSFPLAGRTQY
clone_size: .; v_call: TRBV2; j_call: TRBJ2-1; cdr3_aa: ASRSELWPAYNEQF
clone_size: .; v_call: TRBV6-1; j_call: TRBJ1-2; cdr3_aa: ASNESGGYGYT
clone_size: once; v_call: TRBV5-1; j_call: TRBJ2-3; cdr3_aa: ASSLRLAGRNLDTQY
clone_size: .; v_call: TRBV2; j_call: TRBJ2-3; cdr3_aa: ASRGTSGTDTQY
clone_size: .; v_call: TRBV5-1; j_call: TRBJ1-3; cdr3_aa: ASSLGRGDGNTIY
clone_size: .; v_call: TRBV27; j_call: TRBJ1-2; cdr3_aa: ASSPRGRGNYGYT
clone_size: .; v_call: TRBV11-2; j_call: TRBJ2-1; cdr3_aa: ASSLERAGYNEQF
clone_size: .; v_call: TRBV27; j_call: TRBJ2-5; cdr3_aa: ASSSGVQETQY
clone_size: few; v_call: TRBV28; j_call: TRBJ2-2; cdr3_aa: ASKWAGATGELF
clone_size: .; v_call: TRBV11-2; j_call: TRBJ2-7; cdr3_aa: ASSLSLSNAYEQY
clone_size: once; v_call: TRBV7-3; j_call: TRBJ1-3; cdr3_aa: ASSPVGGTGNTIY
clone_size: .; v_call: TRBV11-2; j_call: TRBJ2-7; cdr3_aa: ASSFDRGRHEQY
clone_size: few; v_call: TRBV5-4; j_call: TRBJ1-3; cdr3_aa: ASSLASGARAGNTIY
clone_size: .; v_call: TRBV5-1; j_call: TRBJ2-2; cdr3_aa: ASSPGQITGELF
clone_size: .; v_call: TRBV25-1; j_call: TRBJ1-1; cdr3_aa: ASSESGRSRAF
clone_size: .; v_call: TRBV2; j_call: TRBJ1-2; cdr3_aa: ASREARVGYGYT
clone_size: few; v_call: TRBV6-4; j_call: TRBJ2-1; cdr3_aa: ASSPQAGGDYNEQF
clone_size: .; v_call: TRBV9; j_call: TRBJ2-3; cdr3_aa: ASSVAGGTSTDTQY
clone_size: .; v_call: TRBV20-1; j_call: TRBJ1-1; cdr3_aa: SARGTFEAF
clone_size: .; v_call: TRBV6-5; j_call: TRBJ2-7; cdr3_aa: ASSSGEGQGLYEQY
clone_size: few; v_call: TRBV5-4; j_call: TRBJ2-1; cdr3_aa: ASSLDRTALGNEQF
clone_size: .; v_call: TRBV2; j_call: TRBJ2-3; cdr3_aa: AVAGVGQNTDTQY
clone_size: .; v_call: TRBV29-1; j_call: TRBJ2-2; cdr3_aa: SVQGQGRAGELF
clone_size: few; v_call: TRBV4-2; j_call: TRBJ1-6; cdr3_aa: ASSQGRWMGSPLH
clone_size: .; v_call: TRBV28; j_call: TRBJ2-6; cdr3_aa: ASSLHSGANVLT
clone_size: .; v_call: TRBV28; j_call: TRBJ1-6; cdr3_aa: ASSLNSPLH
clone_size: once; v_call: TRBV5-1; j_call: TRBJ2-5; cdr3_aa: ASSPPNRETQY
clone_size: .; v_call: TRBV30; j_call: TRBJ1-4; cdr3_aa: ACATNEKLF
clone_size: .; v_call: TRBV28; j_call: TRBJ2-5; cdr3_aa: ASSAWAGQETQY
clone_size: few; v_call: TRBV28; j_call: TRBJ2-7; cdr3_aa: ASSTPGQATYEQY
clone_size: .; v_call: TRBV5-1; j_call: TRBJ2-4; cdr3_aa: ASSLEGRGVDIQY
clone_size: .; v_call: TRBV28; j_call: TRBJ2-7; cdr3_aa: ASSLWGTGMSYEQY
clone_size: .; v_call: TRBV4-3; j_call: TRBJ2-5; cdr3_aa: ASSRRTSGRPGGRTQY
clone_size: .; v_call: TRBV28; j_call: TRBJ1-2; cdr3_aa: ASSFEDRVYGYT
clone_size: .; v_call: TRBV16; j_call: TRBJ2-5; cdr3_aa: ASSQGVQETQY
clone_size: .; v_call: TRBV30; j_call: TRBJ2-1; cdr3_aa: AWSGARNSYNEQF
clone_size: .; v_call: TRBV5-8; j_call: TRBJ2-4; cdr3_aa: ASSSWTMDIQY
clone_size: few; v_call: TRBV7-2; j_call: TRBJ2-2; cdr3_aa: ASSLSLGNTGELF
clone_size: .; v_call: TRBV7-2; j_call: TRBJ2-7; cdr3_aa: ASSLAELAGGYEQY
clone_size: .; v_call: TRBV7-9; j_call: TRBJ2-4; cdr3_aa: ASSLGQPKNIQY
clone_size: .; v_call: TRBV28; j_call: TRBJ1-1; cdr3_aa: ASSPLDRDSPEAF
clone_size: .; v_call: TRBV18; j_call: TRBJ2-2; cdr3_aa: ASSPEGQGRTGELF
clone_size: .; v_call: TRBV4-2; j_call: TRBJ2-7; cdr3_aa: ASSQEGLEQY
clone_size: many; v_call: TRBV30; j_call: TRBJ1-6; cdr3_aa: AWSVNNSPLH
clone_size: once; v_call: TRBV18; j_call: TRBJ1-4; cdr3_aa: ASSRNRATNEKLF